These 30 T cell receptor beta chains were sequenced from one sample in a study of cytomegalovirus exposure and HLA in healthy donors. Using immunoSEQ multiplex PCR, the repertoire was profiled, and TCRdb retains in-frame clones only, with some absent. The repertoire consists of 80,000 to 95,000 clones, with approximately 96% occurring once and the leading ten covering about 1.3%. Sequenced sample: PBMCs. Receptor source: a woman aged 18 to 35 in good health and CMV-seronegative.

The chain joins TRBV10-3 to TRBJ2-7; 10 bases are shared with TRBD1. Germline CDR1 reads ENHRY; CDR2 reads SYGVKD. The junction had 5 bases not matched to a gene; V was cut back by 3 bases and J by 0 bases. This CDR3 contains 16 residues. The CDR3, as DNA: TGTGCCATCAGTGAAGCCGGGACAGGGGACTCCTACGAGCAGTACTTC. It yields the protein CAISEAGTGDSYEQYF.

The V gene is TRBV19, the J gene TRBJ1-2; D remains unclear. Trimming shortened V by 0 bases and J by 7 bases, and 9 bases separated the two germline ends. The CDR3 sequence is 13 residues long. CDR1 LNHDA and CDR2 SQIVND come from the germline V gene (reference sequence). CDR3 sequence: CASSIDRDIGYTF. CDR3 DNA sequence: TGTGCCAGTAGTATAGACCGAGATATTGGCTACACCTTC.

The chain uses TRBV9 and TRBJ1-6; TRBD1 matches at 8 bases. The V gene end was trimmed by 4 bases and the J gene end by 9 bases; junction bases not matched to a gene: 6. The CDR3 totals 14 residues. Per the germline V gene, CDR1 is SGDLS and CDR2 is YYNGEE. This CDR3 reads CASSPGQVTSPLHF. The DNA of the CDR3 is TGTGCCAGCAGCCCGGGACAGGTGACTTCACCCCTCCACTTT.

The genes are TRBV19 and TRBJ2-3, with TRBD2 identical over 11 bases. The germline V gene encodes CDR1 LNHDA and CDR2 SQIVND (reference sequence). There are 15 residues in the CDR3. V shed 3 bases and J 4 bases; nucleotides not matched to a gene: 3. The CDR3 sequence: CASSITSGSADTQYF. CDR3 nucleotide sequence: TGTGCCAGTAGTATCACTAGCGGGAGTGCAGATACGCAGTATTTT.

CDR3 amino acids: CASSRALNTEAFF. Here the CDR3 DNA reads TGTGCCAGTAGTAGGGCCCTGAACACTGAAGCTTTCTTT. V and J are TRBV19 and TRBJ1-1, with D hard to call. The germline V gene has CDR1 LNHDA and CDR2 SQIVND (reference sequence). The CDR3 extends over 13 amino acids. Trimming stripped 4 bases from V and 0 bases from J, with 6 bases between.

This rearrangement joins TRBV2 to TRBJ1-4, with 8 nucleotides matching TRBD1. With 6 bases clipped from V and 8 bases from J, the junction kept 11 bases outside the gene matches. Germline V lookup: CDR1 SNHLY, CDR2 FYNNEI. The CDR3 loop spans 15 amino acids. This CDR3 reads CASRPDREEWEKLFF. In DNA form, the CDR3 reads TGTGCCAGCAGACCGGACAGGGAGGAATGGGAAAAACTGTTTTTT.

This chain joins TRBV7-8 and TRBJ1-4, with 9 bases identical to TRBD1. CDR3 size: 14 residues. The germline CDR1 and CDR2 sequences are SGHVS and FQNEAQ. V lost 6 bases, J lost 7 bases, and 6 bases stayed unmatched. The CDR3 DNA reads TGTGCCAGCAGGTCCGGGACAGGGCGTGAAAAACTGTTTTTT. Translation: CASRSGTGREKLFF.

The rearrangement joins TRBV7-2 to TRBJ2-1; TRBD2 matches 9 bases. This CDR3 is 13 amino acids long. CDR1 is SGHTA and CDR2 is FQGNSA in the germline V gene. Trimming removed 5 bases from V and 7 bases from J; junction bases left unmatched: 3. Written as DNA, the CDR3 is TGTGCCAGCAGCAGGCGGGAGGGGAATGAGCAGTTCTTC. Amino acids: CASSRREGNEQFF.

This clone showed up just once. The rearrangement joins TRBV6-6 to TRBJ1-5; D not resolved. Trimming left V 6 bases short and J 3 bases short, with 18 bases between. CDR3 size: 16 residues. Germline CDR1 is MNHNY and CDR2 is SVGAGI (reference sequence). The CDR3 reads CASSPVPHRVNQPQHF. The DNA of the CDR3 is TGTGCCAGCAGCCCGGTCCCCCACAGAGTCAATCAGCCCCAGCATTTT.

The chain has TRBV5-6 and TRBJ1-1, with D unresolved. CDR1 and CDR2 from the germline V gene are SGHDT and YYEEEE. V dropped 0 bases and J dropped 7 bases, with 10 bases sitting between them. The CDR3 loop spans 13 amino acids. In DNA, the CDR3 is TGTGCCAGCAGCTTGGTGGGGAGTAATGAAGCTTTCTTT. Its protein product is CASSLVGSNEAFF.

The chain employs TRBV6-5 and TRBJ2-7; a possible D gene is TRBD1 (5 bases). Germline lookup yields CDR1 MNHEY and CDR2 SVGAGI. The CDR3 loop spans 15 amino acids. Trimming stripped 2 bases from V and 4 bases from J, with 15 bases between. Written as DNA, the CDR3 is TGTGCCAGCAGTTACGACAGAGGACGTGTGTACGAGCAGTACTTC. It translates to CASSYDRGRVYEQYF.

This chain links TRBV7-6 with TRBJ2-1, with 7 positions matching TRBD2. The germline CDR1 and CDR2 sequences are SGHVS and FNYEAQ. Trimming at V came to 5 bases and at J to 6 bases, leaving 7 bases not matched to a gene. The CDR3 extends over 14 amino acids. For the CDR3, the DNA is TGTGCCAGCAGCCCAGTGGCGGGAGCCAATGAGCAGTTCTTC. Encoded protein: CASSPVAGANEQFF.

This sequence joins TRBV5-4 and TRBJ2-5; maybe TRBD1 (6 bases). There are 15 residues in the CDR3. V shed 4 bases and J shed 4 bases, with 17 bases lying between them. Germline V gene data show CDR1 as SGHNT and CDR2 as YYREEE (reference sequence). The CDR3 loop is CASSPGTPTVETQYF. As DNA, the CDR3 is TGTGCCAGCAGCCCGGGGACACCTACCGTAGAGACCCAGTACTTC.

The chain uses TRBV27 and TRBJ2-5; 8 nucleotides align to TRBD1. The CDR3 totals 14 residues. Looked up from germline, CDR1 is MNHEY and CDR2 is SMNVEV (reference sequence). V lost 0 bases, J lost 5 bases, and 2 bases stayed unmatched. This chain's CDR3 is CASSLSRQGETQYF. The CDR3 DNA sequence: TGTGCCAGCAGTTTATCCCGACAGGGGGAGACCCAGTACTTC.

This clone was found once. The chain couples TRBV7-8 to TRBJ1-1, with D uncertain. The CDR3 has 12 residues. Trimming took off 5 bases at V and 2 bases at J, with 6 bases between the two ends. The germline gives CDR1 SGHVS, CDR2 FQNEAQ. The CDR3, as DNA: TGTGCCAGCAGCCACATCAACACTGAAGCTTTCTTT. Translated, it gives CASSHINTEAFF.

The V call is TRBV7-7, the J call TRBJ1-1, with D hard to call. V lost 2 bases, J lost 0 bases, and 19 bases lay in between. This CDR3 region has 18 residues. The germline gives CDR1 SSHAT, CDR2 FNYEAQ (reference sequence). The CDR3 DNA reads TGTGCCAGCAGCTTAAGTTATAGGTGCGGGGAGGTGAACACTGAAGCTTTCTTT. Protein sequence: CASSLSYRCGEVNTEAFF.

The CDR3 protein is CASSGLLVSYNEQFF. DNA of the CDR3: TGTGCCAGCAGCGGCTTACTAGTATCCTACAATGAGCAGTTCTTC. This sequence joins TRBV9 and TRBJ2-1; perhaps TRBD2 as D (5 bases). Trimming left V 3 bases short and J 1 base short, with 11 bases between. Germline CDR1 and CDR2: SGDLS and YYNGEE. CDR3 length: 15 amino acids. Based on the CDR3 plus reference TRBV9 and TRBJ2-1, the full variable domain is DSGVTQTPKHLITATGQRVTLRCSPRSGDLSVYWYQQSLDQGLQFLIQYYNGEERAKGNILERFSAQQFPDLHSELNLSSLELGDSALYFCASSGLLVSYNEQFFGPGTRLTVL.

There are a few counts of this clone. The chain carries TRBV28 and TRBJ1-6, with 8 nucleotides matching TRBD1. This CDR3 is 14 amino acids long. The ends lost 4 bases at V and 9 bases at J; junction bases unmatched: 5. CDR1 MDHEN and CDR2 SYDVKM come from the germline V gene. CDR3 DNA sequence: TGTGCCAGCAGTTCCGGACAGGGTACTTCACCCCTCCACTTT. It specifies CASSSGQGTSPLHF.

This chain links TRBV2 with TRBJ1-1, with D perhaps TRBD1 (6 bases). Looked up from germline, CDR1 is SNHLY and CDR2 is FYNNEI. The germline V and J ends were trimmed by 9 bases and 3 bases, with 17 bases remaining between them. The CDR3 has 14 amino acids. The DNA for the CDR3 is TGTGCCAGACAGGGCTTGTGGATGGACACTGAAGCTTTCTTT. Its translation is CARQGLWMDTEAFF.

This chain links TRBV5-1 with TRBJ2-7; no clear D gene. Deletions cut 2 bases from V and 0 bases from J, with 6 bases between. Germline values: CDR1 SGHRS, CDR2 YFSETQ. CDR3 size: 13 residues. CDR3 coding DNA: TGCGCCAGCAGCTTTTCTAGCTCCTACGAGCAGTACTTC. Its protein product is CASSFSSSYEQYF.

V usage is TRBV9 and J usage is TRBJ2-5; TRBD1 matches 9 bases. This CDR3 has 15 amino acids. J gave up 5 bases and V 8 bases, and 13 bases lay outside the gene matches. Germline V lookup: CDR1 SGDLS, CDR2 YYNGEE. The CDR3 DNA sequence: TGTGCCAGTAAGATGGGGACAGGGAGTTTGGAGACCCAGTACTTC. Translating it yields CASKMGTGSLETQYF.

The chain carries TRBV6-5 and TRBJ2-7, with D maybe TRBD2 (5 bases). The CDR3 contains 15 residues. Germline V gene data show CDR1 as MNHEY and CDR2 as SVGAGI. Between the trimmed V and J ends, which lost 0 bases and 4 bases, there was a span of 13 bases. CDR3 in amino acids: CASSYSRASGYEQYF. CDR3 DNA: TGTGCCAGCAGTTACTCGAGAGCTTCGGGATACGAGCAGTACTTC.

DNA of the CDR3: TGTGCCAGTAGTATTAGACAGAATCCCAATAGCAATCAGCCCCAGCATTTT. Its translation: CASSIRQNPNSNQPQHF. The chain couples TRBV19 to TRBJ1-5, with D perhaps matching TRBD1 (5 bases). Trimming removed 3 bases at V and 0 bases at J, with 15 bases between. Germline loops: CDR1 LNHDA, CDR2 SQIVND (reference sequence). This CDR3 comprises 17 residues.

This clone was observed once. The chain combines TRBV6-5 with TRBJ2-3; 10 bases are a match to TRBD2. The length of the CDR3 is 16 residues. The V gene's germline CDR1 is MNHEY and CDR2 SVGAGI. J lost 0 bases, V lost 4 bases, and 4 bases had no gene match. The CDR3 here is CASSSPTSGSTDTQYF. The CDR3 DNA sequence: TGTGCCAGCAGTTCTCCGACTAGCGGGAGCACAGATACGCAGTATTTT.

This chain uses TRBV6-5 with TRBJ2-1; 7 bases match TRBD1. After removal of 2 bases from V and 2 bases from J, the junction contained 3 bases not matched to a gene. The germline V gene has CDR1 MNHEY and CDR2 SVGAGI. This CDR3 comprises 15 residues. CDR3 in DNA: TGTGCCAGCAGTTACGGACAGGCTGCCTACAATGAGCAGTTCTTC. It yields the protein CASSYGQAAYNEQFF.

The J gene is TRBJ2-1, the V gene TRBV30; 12 nucleotides agree with TRBD2. CDR1 and CDR2 from the germline V gene are GTSNPN and SVGIG (reference sequence). The V segment lost 1 base and the J segment 0 bases; nucleotides outside the gene matches: 10. The CDR3 is 19 residues long. DNA of the CDR3: TGTGCCTGGAGTGCAATACTAGCGGGAGGCTTAAGCTCCTACAATGAGCAGTTCTTC. Translating it yields CAWSAILAGGLSSYNEQFF.

The chain has TRBV5-1 and TRBJ2-7, with 7 bases matching TRBD2. The CDR3 is made up of 15 amino acids. Germline CDR1 is SGHRS and CDR2 is YFSETQ. J gave up 1 base and V 2 bases, and 6 bases lay outside the gene matches. The CDR3 here is CASSLIWGGSYEQYF. In DNA form, the CDR3 reads TGCGCCAGCAGCTTAATCTGGGGGGGATCCTACGAGCAGTACTTC.

This clone was recorded only once. J is TRBJ1-1 and V is TRBV18; D is unclear. Trimming removed 0 bases at V and 1 base at J, with 9 bases between. The CDR3 length is 15 residues. The germline CDR1 and CDR2 sequences are KGHSH and LQKENI. Here the CDR3 DNA reads TGTGCCAGCTCACCACCGACGACACAGAACACTGAAGCTTTCTTT. Encoded protein: CASSPPTTQNTEAFF.

This clone was seen once. This chain links TRBV7-9 with TRBJ2-7; possible D gene TRBD1, 5 bases. Trimming stripped 4 bases from V and 3 bases from J, with 19 bases between. CDR3 size: 16 residues. Germline assignment: CDR1 SEHNR and CDR2 FQNEAQ (reference sequence). CDR3 amino acids: CASSSPAAQGYYEQYF. As DNA, the CDR3 is TGTGCCAGCAGCTCCCCCGCGGCGCAGGGTTACTACGAGCAGTACTTC. Drawing the rest from reference TRBV7-9 and TRBJ2-7, the complete variable domain is DTGVSQNPRHKITKRGQNVTFRCDPISEHNRLYWYRQTLGQGPEFLTYFQNEAQLEKSRLLSDRFSAERPKGSFSTLEIQRTEQGDSAMYLCASSSPAAQGYYEQYFGPGTRLTVT.

This rearrangement joins TRBV5-7 to TRBJ2-7, with D unclear. TRBV5-7 has ORF status, its function being uncertain. This CDR3 contains 15 residues. V was shortened by 4 bases and J by 0 bases, with 14 bases between the two germline ends. Here the CDR3 DNA reads TGTGCCAGCAGCAAGTTGTACCCTATCTCCTACGAGCAGTACTTC. Residues: CASSKLYPISYEQYF.